One and the same sample provided the 10 T cell receptor beta chains below, sequenced in a study of blood T cell repertoires in COVID-19. The method was immunoSEQ multiplex PCR; TCRdb's version includes in-frame clones alone and lacks a portion of them. The sample consists of 200,000 to 250,000 clones, approximately 91% of them appearing once. Specimen: peripheral blood. Receptor source: a man between 45 and 60 years old with COVID-19, enrolled during active disease.

This sequence joins TRBV11-3 and TRBJ2-7, with no clear D. This CDR3 is 15 amino acids long. Trimming pared 0 bases from V and 2 bases from J, leaving 11 bases between. Germline CDR1 and CDR2: SGHNT and YENEEA. The CDR3 region has the DNA TGTGCCAGCAGCTTAGATTCTGGCGCGGCCTACGAGCAGTACTTC. Its translation is CASSLDSGAAYEQYF.

The chain couples TRBV6-5 to TRBJ2-1; 12 positions agree with TRBD2. The V segment lost 6 bases and the J segment 4 bases; nucleotides outside the gene matches: 4. Germline V gene sequence: CDR1 MNHEY, CDR2 SVGAGI. This CDR3 is built from 15 residues. The CDR3 is CASRGGTSGYNEQFF. CDR3 nucleotide sequence: TGTGCCAGCAGGGGCGGGACTAGCGGGTACAATGAGCAGTTCTTC.

The chain is built from TRBV21-1 and TRBJ2-3; TRBD2, as called in the table, went unchecked against the DNA. TRBV21-1 is marked as a pseudogene. The CDR3 runs to 16 residues. The CDR3 loop reads CASSKPVTGGPDTQYF. The CDR3 DNA reads as TGTGCCAGCAGCAAACCGGTTACGGGAGGGCCAGATACGCAGTATTTT.

CDR3 in amino acids: CASSVTTGAMNTEAFF. CDR3 DNA sequence: TGTGCCAGCAGCGTAACGACAGGGGCGATGAACACTGAAGCTTTCTTT. The chain carries TRBV9 and TRBJ1-1; 8 bases map to TRBD1. Germline assignment: CDR1 SGDLS and CDR2 YYNGEE. The CDR3 has 16 amino acids. Losses at the gene ends were 1 base for V and 0 bases for J; bases not matched to a gene: 5.

This rearrangement joins TRBV10-3 to TRBJ1-2, with 9 bases that match TRBD1. V was clipped by 3 bases and J by 1 base; unmatched bases: 3. Germline CDR1 is ENHRY and CDR2 is SYGVKD. The length of the CDR3 is 15 residues. Here the CDR3 DNA reads TGTGCCATCAGTGATCCGGGACAGGGTAACTATGGCTACACCTTC. It specifies CAISDPGQGNYGYTF.

A single count supports this clone. V usage is TRBV28 and J usage is TRBJ1-2; TRBD1 aligns across 8 bases. The CDR3 sequence is 14 residues long. The junction had 6 bases not matched to a gene; V was cut back by 5 bases and J by 4 bases. CDR1 is MDHEN, CDR2 SYDVKM, per germline. For the CDR3, the DNA is TGTGCCAGCAGTGCGGGACAGGCGGGCTATGGCTACACCTTC. This encodes CASSAGQAGYGYTF.

This chain connects TRBV7-2 to TRBJ1-1; D remains ambiguous. Germline V gives CDR1 SGHTA, CDR2 FQGNSA. V lost 0 bases and J lost 6, with 8 bases in between. This CDR3 is built from 13 residues. The CDR3 DNA follows: TGTGCCAGCAGCTTAGCGCGAACCTCTGAAGCTTTCTTT. Translation: CASSLARTSEAFF.

The chain links TRBV18 to TRBJ2-2; 7 nucleotides line up with TRBD1. Trimming at V came to 1 base and at J to 4 bases, leaving 9 bases not matched to a gene. The CDR3 totals 17 residues. Germline V gene sequence: CDR1 KGHSH, CDR2 LQKENI. The CDR3 sequence: CASSPLTAQGVTGELFF. Written as DNA, the CDR3 is TGTGCCAGCTCACCACTGACGGCCCAGGGGGTCACCGGGGAGCTGTTTTTT.

The chain joins TRBV6-1 to TRBJ2-2; a possible D gene is TRBD1 (6 bases). With 3 bases removed from V and 1 base from J, the gap between germline ends came to 9 bases. The CDR3 extends over 15 amino acids. Per germline, CDR1 MNHNS and CDR2 SASEGT. DNA of the CDR3: TGTGCCAGCAGTGAGGACAGAAAGAACACCGGGGAGCTGTTTTTT. It encodes CASSEDRKNTGELFF.

The J gene is TRBJ2-3, the V gene TRBV4-1; D remains ambiguous. From germline, CDR1 is MGHRA and CDR2 YSYEKL. Trimming removed 4 bases at V and 4 bases at J, with 6 bases between. The CDR3 is made up of 12 amino acids. CDR3: CASSRSPDTQYF. The CDR3 DNA sequence: TGCGCCAGCAGCCGTAGCCCAGATACGCAGTATTTT.